This TCR beta chain was recorded in a study of blood T cell repertoires in COVID-19. Original analysis: Using reference gene primer amplification, nucleated cell counts were estimated. Here immunoSEQ multiplex PCR was the method, and the copy in TCRdb shows in-frame clones only, minus some. Clonal size and the V and J genes are those of that table, whereas D and trimming came from the DNA. The data contain almost 400,000 clones, 88% of them singletons. Assignments of participants to cohorts depended upon their own reported clinical history. Germline V CDR1 and CDR2: LNHDA, SQIVND (reference sequence). The CDR3 sequence is 17 residues long. Trimming cost V 3 bases and J 6 bases; bases outside gene matches: 9.

Sequenced input: PBMCs or T cells enriched from blood (not recorded which). The TCR comes from a woman in her twenties or thirties with acute COVID-19. The chain couples TRBV19 to TRBJ2-2; the match to TRBD1 covers 11 bases. The CDR3 is CASSILGQGARAGELFF. The CDR3, as DNA: TGTGCCAGTAGTATCCTCGGACAGGGGGCTAGAGCCGGGGAGCTGTTTTTT.